The sequence of this TCR beta chain was determined in a study of T cells in tuberculosis (dated by TCRdb to 2017 to 2018). Concerning the study at large: In the study, CD1B tetramers and high-throughput TCR immunosequencing were combined to characterize T cells specific for the mycobacterial lipid antigen glucose monomycolate (GMM).

Because TCR-alpha and TCR-beta chains were sequenced unpaired, no information on chain pairing was available. The immunoSEQ multiplex PCR assay was used to generate TCR libraries, with TCR-beta and/or TCR-alpha/delta assays applied to each sample. The amplified TCR libraries were sequenced on the Illumina high-throughput platform. From the authors' description of their analysis: Clustering and dimensionality reduction were performed using pairwise TCRdist distances among GMM-specific receptors from ex vivo sorted or in vitro expanded T cells. Sequence motifs, defined by gene usage and CDR3 content, were tested for enrichment in tetramer-positive compared with tetramer-negative populations. The clones in this table, taken by TCRdb from immuneACCESS, are in-frame only. Not every clone is retained; where verified, under half of the shortfall comes from an unresolved V gene, and the cause of the rest is unknown. That table supplies the V and J calls and clone size; D and trimming were determined from the DNA. Present in this sample are more than 70,000 clones, roughly 93% of which were seen just once. Around 1.8% of the sample goes to the ten largest clones.

Overall results and qualifications from the work: T cells binding the CD1B-GMM tetramer with low affinity may have been missed by the stringent sort gate.

For CDR1 and CDR2, the germline V gene (reference sequence) lists LNHDA and SQIVND. The CDR3 measures 16 amino acids from cysteine to phenylalanine. Only the CDR3 part of the read is kept: 48 bases, read in frame from the first base. V and J are truncated by 3 bases and 5 bases respectively, leaving an intervening sequence of 17 bases. Regarding this clone: Base qualities are not recorded, but no much larger clone differs from it by a single base.

PBMC were thawed, rested overnight, stained with a GMM-loaded CD1B tetramer, a Live/Dead dye and anti-CD3, and then sorted on a FACS Aria II. C32 glucose monomycolate purified from Rhodococcus equi was loaded onto CD1B tetramers. Before cryopreservation, the PBMC later used for tetramer sorting had been depleted of CD14-expressing monocytes as part of a separate study. About 100,000 tetramer-negative cells were sorted from each donor and analyzed alongside the tetramer-positive cells. Antigen-specific T cells were sorted from a handful of healthy South African adults using GMM-loaded CD1B tetramers.

This clonotype was sampled from an adult woman with latent tuberculosis. In this chain, TRBV19 is recombined with TRBJ2-1; the D segment could be TRBD1, given 5 matching bases. Sequencing was carried out using CD1b-GMM tetramer-negative cells sorted from PBMCs. The cell subset or site label, as the study defines it: T cells not binding CD1B-GMM tetramer, sorted from same donor. The CDR3 reads as follows: CASSMSLGRVHNEQFF. The base sequence is TGTGCCAGTAGTATGTCCTTGGGCAGGGTCCACAATGAGCAGTTCTTC.